This passage covers 15 T cell receptor beta chains from one sample sequenced in a study of T cell responses to AZD1222 COVID-19 vaccine. Libraries were prepared by immunoSEQ multiplex PCR; TCRdb keeps only in-frame clonotypes and omits some of them. Of roughly 80,000 clones detected, more than 75% appear once; the ten largest clones hold roughly 5%. Here the sequenced sample was peripheral blood, taken on day 0 of MenACWY control vaccination. These receptors were collected from an adult in good health.

This clone came up once. DNA for the CDR3: TGTGCCAGTGGCCCCGAGACGAACTACGAGCAGTACTTC. As protein: CASGPETNYEQYF. This chain connects TRBV6-5 to TRBJ2-7; D not certain. The CDR3 has 13 amino acids. Looked up from germline, CDR1 is MNHEY and CDR2 is SVGAGI. Trimming took off 9 bases at V and 3 bases at J, with 15 bases between the two ends.

The J gene is TRBJ1-3, the V gene TRBV28, with a possible D match to TRBD1 (6 bases). V was trimmed by 11 bases and J by 4 bases, leaving 12 bases between them. Germline V lookup: CDR1 MDHEN, CDR2 SYDVKM. The CDR3 has 12 residues. The CDR3 DNA is TGTGCCGGGGGCTCGGCGGGAAACACCATATATTTT. It yields the protein CAGGSAGNTIYF.

V usage is TRBV6-5 and J usage is TRBJ1-6; no clear D. The CDR3 sequence is 13 residues long. Trimming took off 6 bases at V and 7 bases at J, with 10 bases between the two ends. From germline, CDR1 is MNHEY and CDR2 SVGAGI. The CDR3 nucleotides read TGTGCCAGCAGGGGAGTGGAAAATTCACCCCTCCACTTT. Its protein product is CASRGVENSPLHF.

This clone was seen once. V is TRBV4-1 and J is TRBJ2-1; 11 nucleotides match TRBD2. Germline V gives CDR1 MGHRA, CDR2 YSYEKL. The junction had 10 bases not matched to a gene; V was cut back by 3 bases and J by 3 bases. The CDR3 extends over 18 amino acids. Here the CDR3 DNA reads TGCGCCAGCAGCCACTTAGAACTAGCGGGAGTATACTACAATGAGCAGTTCTTC. Its protein is CASSHLELAGVYYNEQFF.

About this clone: This sample includes further DNA sequences coding for the same CDR3. The chain combines TRBV30 with TRBJ1-2; 8 positions agree with TRBD1. The junction had 6 bases not matched to a gene; V was cut back by 4 bases and J by 8 bases. Germline V CDR1 and CDR2: GTSNPN, SVGIG (reference sequence). The CDR3 is made up of 12 amino acids. This CDR3 reads CAWTGQGSGYTF. In nucleotides, the CDR3 is TGTGCCTGGACTGGACAGGGAAGCGGCTACACCTTC.

V is TRBV18 and J is TRBJ2-3, with D possibly TRBD2 on 6 matching bases. The CDR3 covers 16 residues. V was cut by 2 bases and J by 4 bases, with 16 bases left in between. Germline loops: CDR1 KGHSH, CDR2 LQKENI. In DNA form, the CDR3 reads TGTGCCAGCTCACCAGCGGTCGGGAGCTCGGCAGATACGCAGTATTTT. Its protein is CASSPAVGSSADTQYF. Complete variable domain (other parts from reference TRBV18 and TRBJ2-3): NAGVMQNPRHLVRRRGQEARLRCSPMKGHSHVYWYRQLPEEGLKFMVYLQKENIIDESGMPKERFSAEFPKEGPSILRIQQVVRGDSAAYFCASSPAVGSSADTQYFGPGTRLTVL.

The rearrangement uses TRBV29-1 and TRBJ1-5; no reliable D call. CDR1 and CDR2 (germline): SQVTM, ANQGSEA. CDR3 length equals 13 residues. The V gene lost 4 bases and the J gene lost 0 bases, with 7 bases spanning the gap. The CDR3 region has the DNA TGCAGCGTTGGTGAAAATAGCAATCAGCCCCAGCATTTT. Amino acids: CSVGENSNQPQHF.

This rearrangement joins TRBV19 to TRBJ1-2, with 9 positions matching TRBD1. With 3 bases clipped from V and 5 bases from J, the junction kept 7 bases outside the gene matches. Germline lookup yields CDR1 LNHDA and CDR2 SQIVND (reference sequence). This CDR3 comprises 15 residues. The CDR3 DNA follows: TGTGCCAGTAGTATTGCCGGACAGGGGTTGTATGGCTACACCTTC. Protein sequence: CASSIAGQGLYGYTF.

The rearrangement uses TRBV28 and TRBJ2-7, with D perhaps TRBD2 (7 bases). The CDR3 spans 15 residues. Trimming stripped 5 bases from V and 0 bases from J, with 14 bases between. CDR1 and CDR2 (germline): MDHEN, SYDVKM. CDR3 amino acids: CASSRKGGSSYEQYF. The DNA for the CDR3 is TGTGCCAGCAGTCGAAAGGGGGGGAGCTCCTACGAGCAGTACTTC.

V usage is TRBV4-3 and J usage is TRBJ2-3, with D possibly being TRBD2 (6 bases). The CDR3 is made up of 18 amino acids. Germline V lookup: CDR1 LGHNA, CDR2 YSLEER. Trimming took 0 bases from V and 1 from J, leaving 17 bases between them. The DNA of the CDR3 is TGCGCCAGCAGCCAAGATCTTTTAAGCGGGTTGGGCACAGATACGCAGTATTTT. Its protein product is CASSQDLLSGLGTDTQYF.

V usage is TRBV11-2 and J usage is TRBJ1-4; tentative D call: TRBD1 (5 bases). The CDR3 is 14 amino acids. Trimming cost V 5 bases and J 7 bases, with 14 bases left between them. CDR1 is SGHAT, CDR2 FQNNGV, per germline. Here the CDR3 reads CASSRVRGGEKLFF. CDR3 in DNA: TGTGCCAGCAGCCGAGTGAGGGGAGGTGAAAAACTGTTTTTT.

This rearrangement joins TRBV2 to TRBJ2-3, with unresolved D. Between the trimmed V and J ends, which lost 4 bases and 2 bases, there was a span of 10 bases. The germline gives CDR1 SNHLY, CDR2 FYNNEI. The CDR3 is made up of 14 amino acids. The CDR3 here is CASSAAFYTDTQYF. As DNA, the CDR3 is TGTGCCAGCAGTGCGGCTTTCTACACAGATACGCAGTATTTT.

V usage is TRBV4-3 and J usage is TRBJ2-1; 10 nucleotides agree with TRBD2. V shed 1 base and J 2 bases; nucleotides not matched to a gene: 5. The CDR3 spans 17 residues. CDR1 and CDR2 (germline): LGHNA, YSLEER. In DNA, the CDR3 is TGCGCCAGCAGCCAAGGCCTAGCGGGAGTCACCTACAATGAGCAGTTCTTC. Its translation: CASSQGLAGVTYNEQFF.

The V call is TRBV11-2, the J call TRBJ2-4, with TRBD1 matching over 9 bases. Per the germline V gene, CDR1 is SGHAT and CDR2 is FQNNGV. The trim removed 1 base at V and 2 bases at J, leaving 6 bases unmatched. This CDR3 spans 17 amino acids. DNA for the CDR3: TGTGCCAGCAGCTTAGCCGGGACAGGGTGGACCAAAAACATTCAGTACTTC. Protein: CASSLAGTGWTKNIQYF.

V usage is TRBV7-6 and J usage is TRBJ2-1; the D is unclear. V lost 5 bases and J 0 bases, leaving 14 bases between the germline ends. The CDR3 spans 16 residues. Germline V gives CDR1 SGHVS, CDR2 FNYEAQ. The CDR3 protein is CASSVYPQSSYNEQFF. DNA for the CDR3: TGTGCCAGCAGCGTTTATCCCCAGAGCTCCTACAATGAGCAGTTCTTC.